Listed below are T cell receptor beta chains from one sample, sequenced in a study of T cells in Graves' hyperthyroidism and ophthalmopathy. Each CDR3 protein gets one entry after TCRdb re-called the multiplex PCR reads with MiXCR. The sample lists about 510,000 distinct CDR3 sequences, around 50% occurring once. The specimen was peripheral blood or thyroid tissue (not recorded which). The receptors were gathered from an adult woman with Graves' disease, either hyperthyroidism or ophthalmopathy (not recorded which). Each CDR3 is given with its conserved first and last residue. A D gene is named only where the DNA matches it firmly. The size of a clone is reported for some rows only, either as once, few or many, or as a class for expanded clones.

v_call	j_call	d_call	clone_size	cdr3_nt	cdr3_aa
TRBV29-1	TRBJ2-7	.	.	TGCAGCTTGGTGGCGAGAAGCTCCTACGAGCAGTACTTC	CSLVARSSYEQYF
TRBV15	TRBJ2-5	TRBD2	.	TGTGCCGCCAGCAGCGTAGCGCCTAGCGGCCAAGAGACCCAGTACTTC	CAASSVAPSGQETQYF
TRBV15	TRBJ1-3	.	few	TGTGCCACCAGCAGAGTAACACAGGCAACTGGAAACACCATATATTTT	CATSRVTQATGNTIYF
TRBV10-2	TRBJ2-7	.	.	TGTGCCAGCAGCGTAGAGGGACTTGGCTACGAGCAGTACTTC	CASSVEGLGYEQYF
TRBV20-1	TRBJ2-7	.	.	TGCAGTGCTAGTGACCAGGGAGTAGTCTACGAGCAGTACTTC	CSASDQGVVYEQYF
TRBV20-1	TRBJ2-5	TRBD2	.	TGCAGTGCTAGAGATGGGAGGGGCGAGACCCAGTACTTC	CSARDGRGETQYF
TRBV7-6	TRBJ2-5	.	.	TGTGCCAGCAGCTCCTACTTTGACCAGACCCAGTACTTC	CASSSYFDQTQYF
TRBV24-1	TRBJ1-5	.	many	TGTGCCACCAGTGATTCTCGGGGGGACCCGGGCAATCAGCCCCAGCATTTT	CATSDSRGDPGNQPQHF
TRBV18	TRBJ2-7	.	.	TGTGCCAGCTCATCAACCGGGTCGCCGGTATACGAGCAGTACTTC	CASSSTGSPVYEQYF
TRBV10-3	TRBJ1-1	.	many	TGTGCCATCAGAGACACTGTCTTAGGTCGGAAAGGGGGAGCTTTCTTT	CAIRDTVLGRKGGAFF
TRBV19	TRBJ2-5	.	.	TGTGCCAGTAGTATAGGACCGGCGGGGACCCAGTACTTC	CASSIGPAGTQYF
TRBV20-1	TRBJ2-5	.	.	TGCAGTGCTCGTTCGGGACAAGAGACCCAGTACTTC	CSARSGQETQYF
TRBV15	TRBJ2-1	TRBD2	.	TGTGCCACCAGCTACCGGACTAGCGGGTTGTATGAGCAGTTCTTC	CATSYRTSGLYEQFF
TRBV2	TRBJ2-2	.	many	TGTGCCAGCGATTCCGGCCGACCGAACACCGGGGAGCTGTTTTTT	CASDSGRPNTGELFF
TRBV2	TRBJ2-7	TRBD1	.	TGTGCCAGCATGGCCGACAGGGGGCTAGGGGAGCAGTACTTC	CASMADRGLGEQYF
TRBV5-1	TRBJ2-7	TRBD2	many	TGCGCCAGCAGCTTGGGGACTGCGGGAGGGCCACTCTACGAGCAGTACTTC	CASSLGTAGGPLYEQYF
TRBV2	TRBJ2-2	TRBD1	.	TGTGCCAGCAGTAAAGCCAGACAGGGGGTAGACACCGGGGAGCTGTTTTTT	CASSKARQGVDTGELFF
TRBV10-3	TRBJ2-7	.	.	TGTGCCATCAGTGTAGAGGGTCCTGTGGGCGAGCAGTACTTC	CAISVEGPVGEQYF